Each of the 29 T cell receptor beta chains below was sequenced from the same sample in a study of Graves' ophthalmopathy and Graves' hyperthyroidism. Amplifying from RNA transcripts, the study obtained TCR beta CDR3 regions. The workflow started with a first-round RT-PCR run with HTBI primers and then moved on to a second-round multiplex PCR. Via MiXCR, TCRdb re-called the multiplex PCR reads, giving one row per CDR3 protein. Of about 1.2 million distinct CDR3 sequences listed, about 40% are singletons. Specimen: peripheral blood or thyroid tissue (not recorded which). The receptors stem from an adult man with Graves' hyperthyroidism.

This clonotype was counted only a few times. The chain employs TRBV20-1 and TRBJ2-7, with D possibly called TRBD1 or TRBD2 (7 bases each). The germline V gene encodes CDR1 DFQATT and CDR2 SNEGSKA (reference sequence). V was pared by 1 base and J by 3 bases, with 13 bases between. The CDR3 consists of 14 residues. The CDR3 DNA follows: TGCAGTGCTAGAGGGGGAGGGGGCCGCTACGAGCAGTACTTC. This translates into CSARGGGGRYEQYF.

The chain combines TRBV9 with TRBJ2-5; a possible D gene is TRBD2 (5 bases). V lost 0 bases and J 0 bases, leaving 9 bases between the germline ends. There are 15 residues in the CDR3. Germline V CDR1 and CDR2: SGDLS, YYNGEE. The CDR3 nucleotides read TGTGCCAGCAGCGTAGCGCGGGCAGACCAAGAGACCCAGTACTTC. It specifies CASSVARADQETQYF. Together with reference TRBV9 and TRBJ2-5, the CDR3 gives the full variable domain: DSGVTQTPKHLITATGQRVTLRCSPRSGDLSVYWYQQSLDQGLQFLIQYYNGEERAKGNILERFSAQQFPDLHSELNLSSLELGDSALYFCASSVARADQETQYFGPGTRLLVL.

The genes are TRBV10-3 and TRBJ1-2, with 8 bases fitting TRBD1. Germline values: CDR1 ENHRY, CDR2 SYGVKD. Trimming took 8 bases from V and 3 from J; bases not matched to a gene: 5. There are 13 residues in the CDR3. The CDR3 loop is CAIGPTGDYGYTF. CDR3 sequence (DNA): TGTGCCATCGGACCGACAGGGGACTATGGCTACACCTTC.

Comment on this clonotype: One end of the junction fails to match germline, which may point to a read error. The chain carries TRBV10-3 and TRBJ1-6, with a possible D match to TRBD1 (6 bases). The germline V gene encodes CDR1 ENHRY and CDR2 SYGVKD. The CDR3 has 19 residues. The CDR3 DNA is TGTGCTATCAGTGAGAGCCACCCCAGGGGTTCCTCCTATAGTTCACCCCTCCACTTT. This encodes CAISESHPRGSSYSSPLHF.

The chain is built from TRBV20-1 and TRBJ2-5, with 13 bases lining up with TRBD2. The V segment lost 3 bases and the J segment 7 bases; nucleotides outside the gene matches: 11. Germline V gene sequence: CDR1 DFQATT, CDR2 SNEGSKA (reference sequence). This CDR3 is built from 16 residues. The CDR3 bases are TGCAGTGCTAGTCGGGGAGGGACTAGCGGGATGAGGACCCAGTACTTC. As protein: CSASRGGTSGMRTQYF.

The V and J genes are TRBV5-6 and TRBJ1-2; the D is unclear. The CDR3 is 13 amino acids. V was trimmed by 5 bases and J by 4 bases, leaving 12 bases between them. The germline V gene has CDR1 SGHDT and CDR2 YYEEEE. DNA of the CDR3: TGTGCCAGCAGGACCGACCTGAGCTATGGCTACACCTTC. Encoded protein: CASRTDLSYGYTF. Based on the CDR3 plus reference TRBV5-6 and TRBJ1-2, the full variable domain is DAGVTQSPTHLIKTRGQQVTLRCSPKSGHDTVSWYQQALGQGPQFIFQYYEEEERQRGNFPDRFSGHQFPNYSSELNVNALLLGDSALYLCASRTDLSYGYTFGSGTRLTVV.

V and J are TRBV20-1 and TRBJ1-1; D gene ambiguous. The germline CDR1 and CDR2 sequences are DFQATT and SNEGSKA (reference sequence). The CDR3 covers 10 residues. Trimming left V 5 bases short and J 7 bases short, with 8 bases between. Here the CDR3 reads CSARTGEAFF. The CDR3 nucleotides read TGCAGTGCTCGGACGGGTGAAGCTTTCTTT.

This clonotype has just a few counts. The chain combines TRBV7-2 with TRBJ1-2; TRBD1 matches 7 bases. The CDR3 has 15 amino acids. V trimming: 0 bases; J trimming: 8 bases; junction bases outside the gene matches: 9. Germline CDR1 and CDR2: SGHTA and FQGNSA. The CDR3, as DNA: TGTGCCAGCAGCTTAGCGAGGGTCAGGGGGAAGGGCTACACCTTC. Translating it yields CASSLARVRGKGYTF.

In this sample, this clonotype turned up many times. The chain couples TRBV6-5 to TRBJ1-4; tentative D call: TRBD1 (5 bases). Trimming pared 5 bases from V and 7 bases from J, leaving 14 bases between. CDR1 is MNHEY and CDR2 is SVGAGI in the germline V gene. CDR3 length: 14 amino acids. DNA for the CDR3: TGTGCCAGCAGTCCAGGGTTGTGGAGTGAAAAACTGTTTTTT. Translating gives CASSPGLWSEKLFF.

This clonotype appeared many times. The V gene is TRBV4-3, the J gene TRBJ2-7; D unclear. Germline V gives CDR1 LGHNA, CDR2 YSLEER. The CDR3 has 13 residues. Trimming cost V 4 bases and J 1 base, with 8 bases left between them. CDR3 in DNA: TGCGCCAGCAGCCCGGCGGAATCCTACGAGCAGTACTTC. Its translation is CASSPAESYEQYF.

The rearrangement joins TRBV6-6 to TRBJ2-7; 9 nucleotides align to TRBD2. Germline V gene data show CDR1 as MNHNY and CDR2 as SVGAGI (reference sequence). The CDR3 is 16 residues long. Trimming removed 0 bases from V and 2 bases from J; junction bases left unmatched: 5. CDR3 in DNA: TGTGCCAGCAGTTACTCGACGGGACTAGCCCCCTACGAGCAGTACTTC. Its translation: CASSYSTGLAPYEQYF.

This clonotype came up many times. The V call is TRBV20-1, the J call TRBJ1-4; D perhaps matches TRBD1 (5 bases). The CDR3 runs to 11 residues. Trimming left V 6 bases short and J 14 bases short, with 16 bases between. Germline lookup yields CDR1 DFQATT and CDR2 SNEGSKA (reference sequence). CDR3 sequence: CSAAFPGLLFF. DNA for the CDR3: TGCAGTGCCGCGTTCCCGGGACTCCTGTTTTTT.

This clonotype was seen only a few times. The V call is TRBV29-1, the J call TRBJ2-5; the D is unclear. Per germline, CDR1 SQVTM and CDR2 ANQGSEA. The CDR3 consists of 13 residues. The V and J ends lost 5 bases and 2 bases respectively, with 12 bases between them. This chain's CDR3 is CSVHQYLQETQYF. The CDR3 DNA is TGCAGCGTTCACCAGTACCTACAAGAGACCCAGTACTTC. Using reference TRBV29-1 and TRBJ2-5 for the parts outside the CDR3, the full variable domain is SAVISQKPSRDICQRGTSLTIQCQVDSQVTMMFWYRQQPGQSLTLIATANQGSEATYESGFVIDKFPISRPNLTFSTLTVSNMSPEDSSIYLCSVHQYLQETQYFGPGTRLLVL.

Many counts were recorded for this clonotype. The genes are TRBV19 and TRBJ1-2; no definite D call. The CDR3 loop spans 12 amino acids. Germline V gene data show CDR1 as LNHDA and CDR2 as SQIVND (reference sequence). Trimming left V 10 bases short and J 4 bases short, with 13 bases between. The CDR3 protein is CATKDRGYGYTF. In DNA, the CDR3 is TGTGCCACGAAAGACCGGGGCTATGGCTACACCTTC.

This sequence joins TRBV7-9 and TRBJ2-7; D may be TRBD2 (5 bases). Per germline, CDR1 SEHNR and CDR2 FQNEAQ (reference sequence). This CDR3 has 14 amino acids. V lost 2 bases and J lost 6, with 14 bases in between. CDR3 DNA sequence: TGTGCCAGCAGCTTATCATCCGGACGGGGCGAGCAGTACTTC. Encoded protein: CASSLSSGRGEQYF.

This clonotype was seen more than once but under ten times. The chain carries TRBV7-2 and TRBJ1-2; D may be TRBD1 (5 bases). V lost 5 bases and J lost 5, with 21 bases in between. Germline V gene data show CDR1 as SGHTA and CDR2 as FQGNSA. The length of the CDR3 is 16 residues. DNA for the CDR3: TGTGCCAGCAGCCCCCACGGATCAGGGCGAGGATATGGCTACACCTTC. This encodes CASSPHGSGRGYGYTF.

The V call is TRBV7-9, the J call TRBJ1-1; the D gene is possibly TRBD1 (5 bases). The CDR3 extends over 15 amino acids. The germline V gene encodes CDR1 SEHNR and CDR2 FQNEAQ (reference sequence). V gave up 2 bases and J gave up 0 bases, with 10 bases separating them. CDR3 in DNA: TGTGCCAGCAGCTTATTGAGGGGCATGAACACTGAAGCTTTCTTT. Amino acids: CASSLLRGMNTEAFF.

J is TRBJ2-5 and V is TRBV25-1; no clear D. Looked up from germline, CDR1 is MGHDK and CDR2 is SYGVNS. The CDR3 spans 14 residues. V shed 3 bases and J shed 5 bases, with 13 bases lying between them. The CDR3 DNA follows: TGTGCCAGCAGTGAGGCCAGACCCGGCGAGACCCAGTACTTC. This gives the protein CASSEARPGETQYF.

The rearrangement links TRBV15 to TRBJ2-7, with D perhaps matching TRBD2 (5 bases). Germline values: CDR1 LNHNV, CDR2 YYDKDF (reference sequence). The length of the CDR3 is 15 residues. V was clipped by 0 bases and J by 3 bases, with 12 bases between them. CDR3 region: CATSRDLEAIYEQYF. CDR3 DNA: TGTGCCACCAGCAGAGATTTGGAGGCAATCTACGAGCAGTACTTC.

This clonotype has a single count. One base away lies a much larger clone, so this may be a sequencing read error. The chain has TRBV24-1 and TRBJ2-6, with a possible D match to TRBD1 (6 bases). The V gene lost 11 bases and the J gene lost 0 bases, with 22 bases spanning the gap. CDR1 is KGHDR, CDR2 SFDVKD, per germline. This CDR3 is 18 amino acids long. The CDR3 region is CASSSRAGAPSGANVLTF. The CDR3 region has the DNA TGTGCCAGCAGCTCCCGGGCAGGGGCCCCCTCTGGGGCCAACGTCCTGACTTTC.

As for this clonotype: Because the CDR3 is missing its conserved closing phenylalanine or tryptophan, this is likely a read error. This chain uses TRBV19 with TRBJ2-5; weak D call: TRBD2 (5 bases). The J call may be faulty, since TRBJ2-7 better matches the DNA end. The V gene's germline CDR1 is LNHDA and CDR2 SQIVND (reference sequence). This CDR3 region has 15 residues. CDR3 region: CASSEGAWYTYEQYL. CDR3 bases: TGTGCCAGTTCTGAGGGAGCTTGGTATACCTACGAGCAGTACCTC.

This chain joins TRBV5-1 and TRBJ2-7; D not resolved. Germline V lookup: CDR1 SGHRS, CDR2 YFSETQ. The CDR3 runs 14 residues. Trimming removed 0 bases from V and 4 bases from J, with 11 bases in between. The CDR3 reads CASSLGIGVYEQYF. The CDR3 nucleotides are TGCGCCAGCAGCTTGGGAATAGGAGTTTACGAGCAGTACTTC.

This clonotype was picked up a small number of times. The rearrangement joins TRBV6-6 to TRBJ1-1, with D unclear. The V gene lost 4 bases and the J gene lost 1 base, with 13 bases spanning the gap. CDR3 length: 15 amino acids. The germline CDR1 and CDR2 sequences are MNHNY and SVGAGI (reference sequence). The CDR3 sequence: CASSSKVEGNTEAFF. As DNA, the CDR3 is TGTGCCAGCAGTTCTAAGGTTGAGGGGAACACTGAAGCTTTCTTT.

Concerning this clonotype itself: A single base separates this from a much larger clone, so it may be a read error. V gene TRBV9 combines with J gene TRBJ2-7, with D perhaps TRBD1 (6 bases). Germline V CDR1 and CDR2: SGDLS, YYNGEE. This CDR3 spans 15 amino acids. Trimming cost V 0 bases and J 7 bases, with 17 bases left between them. The DNA for the CDR3 is TGTGCCAGCAGCGTAGACAGGGCATCGTTCGGGGAGCAGTACTTC. Its protein is CASSVDRASFGEQYF.

This clonotype was picked up a small number of times. This CDR3 reads CAISGLAGMALKTQYF. The CDR3 DNA reads TGTGCCATCAGTGGATTAGCGGGAATGGCCTTGAAGACCCAGTACTTC. The J gene is TRBJ2-5, the V gene TRBV10-3; 8 bases are shared with TRBD2. Germline V gives CDR1 ENHRY, CDR2 SYGVKD. J was trimmed by 6 bases and V by 4 bases; bases with no gene match: 13. The length of the CDR3 is 16 residues.

This clonotype was recorded many times. Compared with germline, one end of the junction differs, possibly owing to a read error. The V call is TRBV5-1, the J call TRBJ2-7; D is unclear. The CDR3 runs to 13 residues. Germline CDR1 and CDR2: SGHRS and YFSETQ. In DNA form, the CDR3 reads TGTGCCAGCAGCTTAGGATCAGCCTACGAGCAGTACTTC. As protein: CASSLGSAYEQYF. Looking up the rest from reference TRBV5-1 and TRBJ2-7 gives the full variable domain: KAGVTQTPRYLIKTRGQQVTLSCSPISGHRSVSWYQQTPGQGLQFLFEYFSETQRNKGNFPGRFSGRQFSNSRSEMNVSTLELGDSALYLCASSLGSAYEQYFGPGTRLTVT.

This clonotype occurred a few times. V usage is TRBV14 and J usage is TRBJ1-5; unclear D gene. Per germline, CDR1 SGHDN and CDR2 FVKESK. This CDR3 comprises 16 residues. Trimming pared 2 bases from V and 2 bases from J, leaving 13 bases between. The CDR3 sequence: CASSQKDLRGNQPQHF. In DNA, the CDR3 is TGTGCCAGCAGCCAAAAGGACCTACGGGGCAATCAGCCCCAGCATTTT.

This chain connects TRBV29-1 to TRBJ2-7; 9 bases are a match to TRBD1. The CDR3 is made up of 15 amino acids. The germline CDR1 and CDR2 sequences are SQVTM and ANQGSEA. J lost 4 bases, V lost 4 bases, and 11 bases had no gene match. The CDR3 DNA reads TGCAGCGTTGCGACCGGGACAGGGATGGGGTACGAGCAGTACTTC. It is translated as CSVATGTGMGYEQYF.

This chain links TRBV20-1 with TRBJ1-3; 8 bases are a match to TRBD1. The CDR3 spans 15 residues. Germline lookup yields CDR1 DFQATT and CDR2 SNEGSKA (reference sequence). Losses at the gene ends were 3 bases for V and 0 bases for J; bases not matched to a gene: 4. Written as DNA, the CDR3 is TGCAGTGCTAGTGCAGGACAGGGCTCTGGAAACACCATATATTTT. Protein: CSASAGQGSGNTIYF.